Detailed here is one T cell receptor beta chain. The antigen is unknown. The V gene's germline CDR1 is KGHSH and CDR2 LQKENI. The J segment lost 5 bases and the V segment lost 3 bases, leaving 12 bases of the junction unmatched. The CDR3 covers 18 residues. Treatment described: roughly ten-day PBMC culture with coronavirus spike peptide pools or control peptides (ViraFEST assay). Cultured CD4+ T-cell DNA underwent Oncomine TCR Beta short-read sequencing. Cultures of CD4+ T cells served as the source for extracting genomic DNA. Each CDR3 protein is one row after TCRdb ran MiXCR on the PCR reads. The data contain 4,000 to 6,500 distinct CDR3 sequences, 46% of them singletons. This entry is derived from a study of vaccination and CD4 T cells after COVID-19. Study-level results: No early post-infection timepoints were studied, and convalescent patients studied were relatively few. Median SARS-CoV-2-reactive clonotype numbers went up from approximately 21 to 40, but not significantly.

Sequenced: CD4+ T cells from blood, cultured in vitro. The clonotype comes from a human donor who had recovered from COVID-19. The genes are TRBV18 and TRBJ2-1; 11 nucleotides match TRBD2. This CDR3 reads CASSPLAGGPSMNNEQFF. The DNA of the CDR3 is TGTGCCAGCTCACCCCTAGCGGGGGGCCCCTCGATGAACAATGAGCAGTTCTTC. Filled out from reference TRBV18 and TRBJ2-1, the complete variable domain reads NAGVMQNPRHLVRRRGQEARLRCSPMKGHSHVYWYRQLPEEGLKFMVYLQKENIIDESGMPKERFSAEFPKEGPSILRIQQVVRGDSAAYFCASSPLAGGPSMNNEQFFGPGTRLTVL.